The clone carrying this T cell receptor (beta chain) has at least ten counts. Orbital computed tomography, thyroid ultrasound, serum thyroxine and TRAb, and clinical symptoms together informed the diagnoses. The V gene end was trimmed by 0 bases and the J gene end by 5 bases; junction bases not matched to a gene: 9. The CDR3 runs 15 residues. Germline assignment: CDR1 DFQATT and CDR2 SNEGSKA (reference sequence). Researchers took RNA transcripts and amplified the TCR beta CDR3 regions from them. TCR CDR3 underwent first-round RT-PCR with the HTBI primer set. Via MiXCR, TCRdb re-called the multiplex PCR reads, giving one row per CDR3 protein. The sample includes roughly 500,000 distinct CDR3 sequences, roughly 15% of them seen just once. This record comes from a study of T cells in Graves' hyperthyroidism and ophthalmopathy.

The receptor was isolated from a woman aged 25 to 39 with Graves' ophthalmopathy. Sequences were obtained from blood. The chain has TRBV20-1 and TRBJ2-5; 7 bases match TRBD1. The CDR3, as DNA: TGCAGTGCTAGAGATCTGACAGGGATTAAGGAGACCCAGTACTTC. This encodes CSARDLTGIKETQYF.